One T cell receptor beta chain is described in this entry. This sample stems from a study of T cell clones after liver transplantation. Method: immunoSEQ multiplex PCR; TCRdb's copy keeps in-frame clones and lacks some. Of tens of thousands of clones in the sample, 60% to 80% were seen once. V shed 5 bases and J 4 bases; nucleotides not matched to a gene: 7. CDR3 length equals 16 residues. Germline CDR1 is SGHTA and CDR2 is FQGNSA. This chain connects TRBV7-2 to TRBJ2-1; TRBD2 agrees at 11 bases. The receptor was isolated from a human donor who received a liver transplant. The sequencing here drew on CD4+ T cells from blood, taken before liver transplant. In DNA form, the CDR3 reads TGTGCCAGCAGCGCCGCCGGGACTAGCGGTTACAATGAGCAGTTCTTC. It specifies CASSAAGTSGYNEQFF.